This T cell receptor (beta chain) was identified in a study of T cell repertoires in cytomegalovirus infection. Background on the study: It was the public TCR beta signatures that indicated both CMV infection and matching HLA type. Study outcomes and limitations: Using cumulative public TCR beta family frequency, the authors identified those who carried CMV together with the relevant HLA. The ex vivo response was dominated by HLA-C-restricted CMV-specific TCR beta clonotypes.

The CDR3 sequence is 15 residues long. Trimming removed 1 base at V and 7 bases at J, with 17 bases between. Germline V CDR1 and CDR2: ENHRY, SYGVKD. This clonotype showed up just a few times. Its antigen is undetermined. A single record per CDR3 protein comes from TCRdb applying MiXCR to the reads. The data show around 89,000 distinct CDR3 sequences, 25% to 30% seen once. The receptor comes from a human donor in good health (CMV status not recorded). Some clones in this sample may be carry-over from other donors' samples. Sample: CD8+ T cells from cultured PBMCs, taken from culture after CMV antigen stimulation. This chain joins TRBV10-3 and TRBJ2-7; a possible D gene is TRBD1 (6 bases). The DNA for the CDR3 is TGTGCCATCAGTGAGTTCAGGACAGTTAGTGAAGAGCAGTACTTC. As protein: CAISEFRTVSEEQYF.